This entry concerns a single T cell receptor (beta chain). These data are taken from a study of patients and donors after allogeneic stem cell transplantation. TCRdb itself ran the RT-PCR reads through MiXCR, one entry per CDR3 protein. Altogether approximately 99,000 distinct CDR3 sequences are present, about a third being singletons, with the ten largest covering approximately 30%. This CDR3 region has 10 residues. The V gene lost 4 bases and the J gene lost 7 bases, with 4 bases spanning the gap. Germline-derived CDR1 and CDR2 are MNHEY and SVGEGT. The receptor comes from a human donor who was either an allogeneic HSCT recipient or a stem cell or donor lymphocyte infusion donor (not recorded which). It is not recorded whose cells these are; they may come from a transplant donor. The chain couples TRBV6-2 or TRBV6-3 to TRBJ2-5; D gene uncertain. The sequenced sample was blood, either unsorted or a sorted T cell fraction (not recorded which). Written as DNA, the CDR3 is TGTGCCAGCAGTTCTGGGACCCAGTACTTC. It yields the protein CASSSGTQYF.